The next 29 T cell receptor beta chains were all read from a single sample in a study of brain T cells in children with intractable seizures. Sequenced by immunoSEQ multiplex PCR; TCRdb stores in-frame clones only, minus some. The sample consists of about 40,000 clones, around 90% of them appearing once. The source material was peripheral blood, sampled at surgery. All receptors come from a girl aged 2-10 years with tuberous sclerosis and intractable seizures.

The J gene is TRBJ1-1, the V gene TRBV6-5; possible D gene TRBD1, 5 bases. CDR1 MNHEY and CDR2 SVGAGI come from the germline V gene. Trimming left V 4 bases short and J 1 base short, with 13 bases between. The CDR3 extends over 15 amino acids. The chain's CDR3 is CASSSPGRANTEAFF. The CDR3 nucleotides are TGTGCCAGCAGTTCCCCGGGACGGGCGAACACTGAAGCTTTCTTT.

This clone was seen only once. At one of its ends the junction is not consistent with the germline gene, which may arise from a read error. V gene TRBV7-8 combines with J gene TRBJ2-1; no reliable D call. The CDR3 totals 14 residues. Germline loops: CDR1 SGHVS, CDR2 FQNEAQ. CDR3 nucleotides: TGTGCCAGCAGCTTCGTCCCCGGGTACACTGAGCAGTTCTTC. Translation: CASSFVPGYTEQFF.

The V call is TRBV5-1, the J call TRBJ1-3; no reliable D call. Trimming removed 4 bases from V and 2 bases from J, with 7 bases in between. The CDR3 has 13 residues. Per the germline V gene, CDR1 is SGHRS and CDR2 is YFSETQ. Here the CDR3 reads CASSQEAGNTIYF. CDR3 DNA sequence: TGCGCCAGCAGCCAGGAAGCTGGAAACACCATATATTTT.

In nucleotides, the CDR3 is TGTGCCTGGAGTGTACTGGGGACAGGGGATTCACCCCTCCACTTT. Protein sequence: CAWSVLGTGDSPLHF. The chain couples TRBV30 to TRBJ1-6; 10 bases map to TRBD1. CDR1 is GTSNPN, CDR2 SVGIG, per germline (reference sequence). V was pared by 0 bases and J by 8 bases, with 4 bases of the junction left unmatched. The CDR3 is 15 amino acids.

The V call is TRBV5-1, the J call TRBJ2-1, with 10 nucleotides matching TRBD2. Unmatched junction bases numbered 9, after V lost 5 bases and J lost 7 bases. Germline lookup yields CDR1 SGHRS and CDR2 YFSETQ. The CDR3 runs to 15 residues. This chain's CDR3 is CASRPLAGTSNEQFF. The CDR3 bases are TGCGCCAGCAGGCCACTAGCGGGGACTTCTAATGAGCAGTTCTTC.

This chain links TRBV29-1 with TRBJ1-3, with D tentatively TRBD1 (5 bases). The CDR3 loop spans 11 amino acids. Trimming took off 8 bases at V and 7 bases at J, with 12 bases between the two ends. Germline CDR1 reads SQVTM; CDR2 reads ANQGSEA. This CDR3 reads CSTYRRNTIYF. The CDR3 coding sequence is TGCAGCACCTACAGGCGGAACACCATATATTTT.

The chain combines TRBV7-7 with TRBJ2-3; either TRBD1 or TRBD2 may fit D (6 bases each). With 3 bases removed from V and 5 bases from J, the gap between germline ends came to 21 bases. In germline, CDR1 is SSHAT, CDR2 FNYEAQ (reference sequence). The CDR3 spans 17 residues. CDR3 DNA sequence: TGTGCCAGCAGCTTGGCCCTCGGGGGCGAGGGGGTAGATACGCAGTATTTT. The encoded protein is CASSLALGGEGVDTQYF. The full variable domain, its missing parts supplied by reference TRBV7-7 and TRBJ2-3, is GAGVSQSPRYKVTKRGQDVTLRCDPISSHATLYWYQQALGQGPEFLTYFNYEAQPDKSGLPSDRFSAERPEGSISTLTIQRTEQRDSAMYRCASSLALGGEGVDTQYFGPGTRLTVL.

The rearrangement links TRBV2 to TRBJ2-2; D may be TRBD2 (5 bases). This CDR3 contains 15 residues. V was trimmed by 3 bases and J by 2 bases, leaving 10 bases between them. CDR1 SNHLY and CDR2 FYNNEI come from the germline V gene. The CDR3 reads CASSDPGENTGELFF. CDR3 DNA: TGTGCCAGCAGTGATCCCGGGGAAAACACCGGGGAGCTGTTTTTT.

The genes are TRBV7-6 and TRBJ1-1; D call uncertain. This CDR3 has 14 residues. Germline V gene sequence: CDR1 SGHVS, CDR2 FNYEAQ. The ends were cut back, 4 bases at V and 1 base at J, with 10 bases in the middle. CDR3: CASSSVTENTEAFF. CDR3 nucleotides: TGTGCCAGCAGCTCCGTTACAGAGAACACTGAAGCTTTCTTT.

The chain combines TRBV20-1 with TRBJ1-1; D is uncertain. This CDR3 comprises 10 residues. The V end was cut by 6 bases, the J end by 3 bases, with 5 bases between. Germline-derived CDR1 and CDR2 are DFQATT and SNEGSKA (reference sequence). The CDR3 here is CSARDTEAFF. The DNA of the CDR3 is TGCAGTGCCCGAGACACTGAAGCTTTCTTT.

The gene calls are TRBV9 and TRBJ2-1; D call uncertain. The V gene's germline CDR1 is SGDLS and CDR2 YYNGEE. This CDR3 is built from 15 residues. Trimming took off 2 bases at V and 2 bases at J, with 11 bases between the two ends. The CDR3 DNA reads TGTGCCAGCAGCGTGGCAGACACACCCTACAATGAGCAGTTCTTC. Its translation is CASSVADTPYNEQFF.

V is TRBV7-8 and J is TRBJ1-2; TRBD1 matches at 8 bases. The V gene's germline CDR1 is SGHVS and CDR2 FQNEAQ. The CDR3 contains 14 residues. V lost 4 bases to trimming and J lost 4 bases; unmatched junction nucleotides: 5. This CDR3 reads CASSSPGQGYGYTF. The CDR3 DNA reads TGTGCCAGCAGCTCACCCGGACAGGGCTATGGCTACACCTTC.

The V gene is TRBV11-2, the J gene TRBJ1-5, with no clear D. The V gene's germline CDR1 is SGHAT and CDR2 FQNNGV. V shed 1 base and J shed 0 bases, with 7 bases lying between them. This CDR3 is 15 amino acids long. CDR3 amino acids: CASSLGHISNQPQHF. In nucleotides, the CDR3 is TGTGCCAGCAGCTTAGGACACATTAGCAATCAGCCCCAGCATTTT.

This chain joins TRBV18 and TRBJ1-6, with D possibly matching TRBD1 (5 bases). The CDR3 runs 17 residues. The ends were cut back, 0 bases at V and 2 bases at J, with 11 bases in the middle. Germline V lookup: CDR1 KGHSH, CDR2 LQKENI. The CDR3 loop is CASSPPEGNPYNSPLHF. The CDR3, as DNA: TGTGCCAGCTCACCACCGGAGGGGAACCCCTATAATTCACCCCTCCACTTT. The variable domain in full, with the rest retrieved from reference TRBV18 and TRBJ1-6, is NAGVMQNPRHLVRRRGQEARLRCSPMKGHSHVYWYRQLPEEGLKFMVYLQKENIIDESGMPKERFSAEFPKEGPSILRIQQVVRGDSAAYFCASSPPEGNPYNSPLHFGNGTRLTVT.

This chain joins TRBV5-1 and TRBJ1-5; D unresolved. CDR3 length equals 14 residues. The ends were cut back, 0 bases at V and 10 bases at J, with 14 bases in the middle. Germline V CDR1 and CDR2: SGHRS, YFSETQ. CDR3 DNA: TGCGCCAGCAGCTTGGGCCGTGGGGAGTACCCCCAGCATTTT. Translating it yields CASSLGRGEYPQHF.

This clone was seen a single time. The CDR3 region has the DNA TGTGCCACCAGTGATCACATGAGCTCCTACAATGAGCAGTTCTTC. The encoded protein is CATSDHMSSYNEQFF. The chain uses TRBV24-1 and TRBJ2-1; D is uncertain. Trimming left V 3 bases short and J 0 bases short, with 8 bases between. Germline lookup yields CDR1 KGHDR and CDR2 SFDVKD. The CDR3 consists of 15 residues.

The chain couples TRBV19 to TRBJ1-5; D uncertain. CDR1 LNHDA and CDR2 SQIVND come from the germline V gene (reference sequence). Trimming shortened V by 2 bases and J by 2 bases, and 10 bases separated the two germline ends. This CDR3 comprises 15 residues. The CDR3 reads CASSISKSGNQPQHF. CDR3 DNA: TGTGCCAGTAGTATATCTAAATCGGGCAATCAGCCCCAGCATTTT. Full variable domain (rest looked up from reference TRBV19 and TRBJ1-5): DGGITQSPKYLFRKEGQNVTLSCEQNLNHDAMYWYRQDPGQGLRLIYYSQIVNDFQKGDIAEGYSVSREKKESFPLTVTSAQKNPTAFYLCASSISKSGNQPQHFGDGTRLSIL.

This CDR3 reads CASSEVFGGRSGGANVLTF. CDR3 nucleotide sequence: TGTGCCAGCAGTGAGGTATTTGGGGGGCGTTCGGGTGGGGCCAACGTCCTGACTTTC. The chain has TRBV6-1 and TRBJ2-6; D tentatively reads TRBD1 or TRBD2 (6 bases each). CDR3 length: 19 amino acids. V dropped 3 bases and J dropped 3 bases, with 21 bases sitting between them. CDR1 and CDR2 from the germline V gene are MNHNS and SASEGT.

The chain employs TRBV2 and TRBJ2-7, with D tentatively TRBD2 (6 bases). In germline, CDR1 is SNHLY, CDR2 FYNNEI. V lost 8 bases and J 6 bases, leaving 14 bases between the germline ends. This CDR3 spans 12 amino acids. CDR3 protein: CASPLLRGEQYV. CDR3 sequence (DNA): TGTGCCAGCCCTCTTTTGCGGGGCGAGCAGTACGTC.

CDR3 bases: TGTGCCAGCAGCTTTATGGAGACCCAGTACTTC. It codes for CASSFMETQYF. The chain employs TRBV3-1 (or the pseudogene TRBV3-2) and TRBJ2-5; D is unclear. Trimming left V 5 bases short and J 5 bases short, with 6 bases between. CDR3 length: 11 residues. Germline lookup yields CDR1 LGHDT and CDR2 YNNKEL (reference sequence).

The rearrangement links TRBV7-4 to TRBJ2-7; D remains unclear. CDR3 length: 11 amino acids. From germline, CDR1 is SGHVT and CDR2 SQSDAQ. V lost 6 bases to trimming and J lost 3 bases, with 6 bases between them. In DNA, the CDR3 is TGTGCCAGCAGTCAAGACTACGAGCAGTACGTC. It translates to CASSQDYEQYV.

This chain connects TRBV28 to TRBJ2-7; 7 bases match TRBD2. The V gene end was trimmed by 3 bases and the J gene end by 4 bases; junction bases not matched to a gene: 15. The V gene's germline CDR1 is MDHEN and CDR2 SYDVKM. This CDR3 comprises 17 residues. CDR3 sequence reads: CASSFESSVGGSYEQYF. The CDR3 DNA is TGTGCCAGCAGTTTTGAGTCGTCTGTGGGAGGGAGTTACGAGCAGTACTTC.

The chain links TRBV14 to TRBJ1-2; perhaps TRBD1 as D (5 bases). There are 16 residues in the CDR3. CDR1 is SGHDN and CDR2 is FVKESK in the germline V gene. V dropped 4 bases and J dropped 6 bases, with 21 bases sitting between them. The CDR3 sequence is CASSRSQGISPDGYTF. The CDR3 nucleotides are TGTGCCAGCAGCCGGAGCCAGGGAATTTCCCCCGATGGCTACACCTTC.

The J gene is TRBJ1-5, the V gene TRBV2; TRBD1 is a possible D gene (5 bases). The V gene's germline CDR1 is SNHLY and CDR2 FYNNEI. Deletions cut 0 bases from V and 7 bases from J, with 16 bases between. This CDR3 has 16 residues. The CDR3 reads CASSEAPDWGDQPQHF. Here the CDR3 DNA reads TGTGCCAGCAGTGAAGCGCCTGATTGGGGGGACCAGCCCCAGCATTTT.

Turning to this clone: The sample holds other DNA sequences that translate to the same CDR3. This chain links TRBV2 with TRBJ2-5; D remains ambiguous. Trimming stripped 4 bases from V and 5 bases from J, with 5 bases between. The CDR3 is made up of 11 amino acids. Looked up from germline, CDR1 is SNHLY and CDR2 is FYNNEI. The CDR3 nucleotides are TGTGCCAGCAGTGTTTGGGAGACCCAGTACTTC. Translating it yields CASSVWETQYF.

V usage is TRBV6-2 or TRBV6-3 and J usage is TRBJ2-7; the D gene is possibly TRBD1 (5 bases). The CDR3 is made up of 14 amino acids. Germline V gene data show CDR1 as MNHEY and CDR2 as SVGEGT. V was cut by 0 bases and J by 0 bases, with 6 bases left in between. CDR3 region: CASSYSRASYEQYV. The CDR3 DNA reads TGTGCCAGCAGTTACTCCAGGGCCTCCTACGAGCAGTACGTC.

The chain uses TRBV19 and TRBJ2-3; the D is unclear. The V end lost 1 base, the J end lost 2 bases, and 7 bases lay between the germline ends. CDR1 LNHDA and CDR2 SQIVND come from the germline V gene (reference sequence). The CDR3 runs 14 residues. The CDR3 here is CASSIGQNTDTQYF. CDR3 DNA sequence: TGTGCCAGTAGTATAGGCCAGAACACAGATACGCAGTATTTT.

The genes are TRBV2 and TRBJ2-3, with 10 positions matching TRBD2. This CDR3 comprises 15 residues. Per germline, CDR1 SNHLY and CDR2 FYNNEI. V lost 7 bases to trimming and J lost 4 bases; unmatched junction nucleotides: 8. The CDR3 loop is CASILLAGSADTQYF. As DNA, the CDR3 is TGTGCCAGCATCCTACTAGCGGGGAGCGCAGATACGCAGTATTTT.

The chain joins TRBV6-5 to TRBJ1-1; 11 bases are a match to TRBD1. This CDR3 contains 14 residues. Germline V lookup: CDR1 MNHEY, CDR2 SVGAGI. V gave up 6 bases and J gave up 3 bases; unmatched junction bases: 3. CDR3 DNA: TGTGCCAGCAGACCGGGACAGGGGGACACTGAAGCTTTCTTT. It yields the protein CASRPGQGDTEAFF.